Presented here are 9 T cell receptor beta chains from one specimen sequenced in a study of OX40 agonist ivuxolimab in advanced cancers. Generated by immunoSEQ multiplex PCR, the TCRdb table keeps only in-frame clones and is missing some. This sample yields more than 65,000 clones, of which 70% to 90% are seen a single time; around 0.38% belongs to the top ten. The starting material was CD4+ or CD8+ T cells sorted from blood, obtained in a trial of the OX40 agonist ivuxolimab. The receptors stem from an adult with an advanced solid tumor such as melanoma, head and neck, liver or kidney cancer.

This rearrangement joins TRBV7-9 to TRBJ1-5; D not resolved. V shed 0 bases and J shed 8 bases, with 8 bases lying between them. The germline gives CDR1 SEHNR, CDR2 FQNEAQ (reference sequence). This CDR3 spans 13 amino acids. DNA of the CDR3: TGTGCCAGCAGCTTAGCGCTAACAGAGCCCCAGCATTTT. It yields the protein CASSLALTEPQHF.

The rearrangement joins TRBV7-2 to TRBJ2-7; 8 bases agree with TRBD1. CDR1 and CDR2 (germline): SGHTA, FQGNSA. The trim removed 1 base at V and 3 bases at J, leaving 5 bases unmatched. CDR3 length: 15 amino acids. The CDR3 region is CASSLDPGGIYEQYF. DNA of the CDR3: TGTGCCAGCAGCTTAGATCCAGGGGGCATCTACGAGCAGTACTTC. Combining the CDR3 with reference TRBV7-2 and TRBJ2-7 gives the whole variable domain GAGVSQSPSNKVTEKGKDVELRCDPISGHTALYWYRQSLGQGLEFLIYFQGNSAPDKSGLPSDRFSAERTGGSVSTLTIQRTQQEDSAVYLCASSLDPGGIYEQYFGPGTRLTVT.

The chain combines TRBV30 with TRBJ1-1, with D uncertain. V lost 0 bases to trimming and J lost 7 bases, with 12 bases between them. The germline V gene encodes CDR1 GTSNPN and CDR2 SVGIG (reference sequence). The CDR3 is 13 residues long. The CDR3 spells CAWSVATQLEAFF. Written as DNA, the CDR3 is TGTGCCTGGAGTGTAGCTACGCAGCTTGAAGCTTTCTTT.

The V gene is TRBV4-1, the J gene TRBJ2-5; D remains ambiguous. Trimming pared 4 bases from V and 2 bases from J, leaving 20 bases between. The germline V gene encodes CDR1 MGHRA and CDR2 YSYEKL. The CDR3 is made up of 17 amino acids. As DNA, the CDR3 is TGCGCCAGCAGCCCGGCCGGTCTCGCCACAGCTCAAGAGACCCAGTACTTC. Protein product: CASSPAGLATAQETQYF.

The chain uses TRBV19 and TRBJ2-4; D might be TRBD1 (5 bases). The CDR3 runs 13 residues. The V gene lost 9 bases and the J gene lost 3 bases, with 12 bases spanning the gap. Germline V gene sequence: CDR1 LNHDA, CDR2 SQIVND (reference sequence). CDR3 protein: CASRQLVKNIQYF. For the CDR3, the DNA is TGTGCCAGCAGACAGTTAGTCAAAAACATTCAGTACTTC.

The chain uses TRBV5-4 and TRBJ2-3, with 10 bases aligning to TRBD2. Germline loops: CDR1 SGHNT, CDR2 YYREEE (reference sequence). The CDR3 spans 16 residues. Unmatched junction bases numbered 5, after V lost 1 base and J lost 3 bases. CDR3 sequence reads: CASSLKAGGATDTQYF. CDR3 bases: TGTGCCAGCAGCTTGAAAGCGGGAGGGGCAACAGATACGCAGTATTTT.

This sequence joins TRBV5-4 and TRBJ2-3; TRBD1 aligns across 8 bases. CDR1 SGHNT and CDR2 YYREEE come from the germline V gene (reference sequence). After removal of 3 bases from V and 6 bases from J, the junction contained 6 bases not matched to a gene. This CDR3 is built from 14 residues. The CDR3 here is CASSSGQGVDTQYF. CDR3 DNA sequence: TGTGCCAGCAGCTCCGGACAGGGCGTGGATACGCAGTATTTT.

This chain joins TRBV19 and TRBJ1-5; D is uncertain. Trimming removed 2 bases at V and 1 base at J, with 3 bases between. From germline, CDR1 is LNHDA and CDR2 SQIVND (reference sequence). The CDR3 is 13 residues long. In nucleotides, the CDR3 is TGTGCCAGTAGTATACCCAGCAATCAGCCCCAGCATTTT. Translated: CASSIPSNQPQHF.

CDR3 amino acids: CASSPQRYSSYEQYF. The CDR3 DNA is TGTGCCAGCTCACCACAAAGATATAGCTCCTACGAGCAGTACTTC. The chain carries TRBV18 and TRBJ2-7; D gene uncertain. This CDR3 is built from 15 residues. V gave up 1 base and J gave up 0 bases, with 10 bases separating them. CDR1 and CDR2 (germline): KGHSH, LQKENI.